A single sample is the source of the 27 T cell receptor beta chains below, sequenced in a study of blood T cell repertoires in COVID-19. Only in-frame clones appear in the TCRdb table, and some are missing; sequencing was by immunoSEQ multiplex PCR. Of hundreds of thousands of clones in the sample, roughly 90% were seen once. The specimen was PBMCs or T cells enriched from blood (not recorded which). The receptors were sampled from a woman aged 25 to 45 who had recovered from COVID-19.

This chain uses TRBV19 with TRBJ2-5; D perhaps matches TRBD1 (5 bases). Germline V gene lookup returns CDR1 LNHDA and CDR2 SQIVND (reference sequence). V shed 1 base and J shed 5 bases, with 8 bases lying between them. This CDR3 contains 13 residues. This chain's CDR3 is CASSIGGRETQYF. DNA of the CDR3: TGTGCCAGTAGTATAGGGGGCCGGGAGACCCAGTACTTC.

V gene TRBV11-1 combines with J gene TRBJ2-4, with TRBD1 identical over 10 bases. The CDR3 totals 14 residues. V trimming: 6 bases; J trimming: 6 bases; junction bases outside the gene matches: 5. The germline CDR1 and CDR2 sequences are SGHAT and FQDESV (reference sequence). CDR3 loop: CASRQTGGVNIQYF. In DNA form, the CDR3 reads TGTGCCAGCAGGCAGACAGGGGGCGTAAACATTCAGTACTTC.

The chain couples TRBV5-1 to TRBJ2-4, with D possibly matching TRBD2 (5 bases). The CDR3 is 17 amino acids. Germline V CDR1 and CDR2: SGHRS, YFSETQ. Between the trimmed V and J ends, which lost 3 bases and 0 bases, there was a span of 16 bases. DNA for the CDR3: TGCGCCAGCAGCTACTCACTCGGGGAGTTAGCCAAAAACATTCAGTACTTC. This encodes CASSYSLGELAKNIQYF.

V usage is TRBV2 and J usage is TRBJ2-7, with D perhaps matching TRBD2 (5 bases). V was clipped by 7 bases and J by 2 bases, with 15 bases between them. The germline CDR1 and CDR2 sequences are SNHLY and FYNNEI. The length of the CDR3 is 14 residues. CDR3 region: CASTDRSGAYEQYF. The CDR3 DNA sequence: TGTGCCAGCACCGATCGTTCCGGGGCCTACGAGCAGTACTTC.

This clone was counted between two and nine times. The rearrangement joins TRBV5-6 to TRBJ2-7; D is perhaps TRBD1 (6 bases). This CDR3 spans 12 amino acids. Between the trimmed V and J ends, which lost 3 bases and 2 bases, there was a span of 6 bases. Germline lookup yields CDR1 SGHDT and CDR2 YYEEEE. CDR3 in DNA: TGTGCCAGCAGCTGGGGGCCCTACGAGCAGTACTTC. Amino acid sequence: CASSWGPYEQYF.

V gene TRBV28 combines with J gene TRBJ2-3; 11 bases are shared with TRBD2. Germline trimming cut 6 bases from V and 4 bases from J; bases unmatched to any gene: 18. The length of the CDR3 is 19 residues. The germline CDR1 and CDR2 sequences are MDHEN and SYDVKM. Here the CDR3 reads CASSSLTSGGLAGADTQYF. For the CDR3, the DNA is TGTGCCAGCAGCTCCCTTACTAGCGGGGGCCTCGCTGGGGCAGATACGCAGTATTTT.

This sequence joins TRBV11-2 and TRBJ1-1; tentative D call: TRBD1 (6 bases). The germline V gene encodes CDR1 SGHAT and CDR2 FQNNGV. Trimming cost V 7 bases and J 0 bases, with 18 bases left between them. The CDR3 has 16 amino acids. The CDR3, as DNA: TGTGCCAGCACCGGACAGCTCGGCGCCTTGAACACTGAAGCTTTCTTT. Translating it yields CASTGQLGALNTEAFF.

The chain recombines TRBV19 with TRBJ2-1; 8 bases fit TRBD1. Germline assignment: CDR1 LNHDA and CDR2 SQIVND (reference sequence). This CDR3 has 15 residues. V shed 4 bases and J 4 bases; nucleotides not matched to a gene: 6. CDR3 DNA sequence: TGTGCCAGTAGTAACGACAGGGGCCCTTACAATGAGCAGTTCTTC. This codes for CASSNDRGPYNEQFF.

The chain carries TRBV5-8 and TRBJ2-7, with TRBD1 matching 7 bases. The J segment lost 2 bases and the V segment lost 3 bases, leaving 5 bases of the junction unmatched. There are 14 residues in the CDR3. Germline lookup yields CDR1 SGHTS and CDR2 YDEGEE. CDR3 loop: CASSYRDSPYEQYF. The CDR3, as DNA: TGTGCCAGCAGCTACCGGGACAGCCCCTACGAGCAGTACTTC.

This chain joins TRBV28 and TRBJ1-1, with 9 bases matching TRBD1. Looked up from germline, CDR1 is MDHEN and CDR2 is SYDVKM. V shed 5 bases and J 3 bases; nucleotides not matched to a gene: 4. The CDR3 consists of 14 residues. For the CDR3, the DNA is TGTGCCAGCAGTGCCTACAGGGGGCACACTGAAGCTTTCTTT. Its protein is CASSAYRGHTEAFF.

This clone appeared a single time. The V call is TRBV6-1, the J call TRBJ1-5; 11 nucleotides match TRBD1. The CDR3 contains 16 residues. In germline, CDR1 is MNHNS, CDR2 SASEGT. V lost 2 bases and J lost 2; bases outside the gene matches: 2. CDR3 loop: CASSEPGQGGNQPQHF. The CDR3 DNA reads TGTGCCAGCAGTGAACCGGGACAGGGGGGCAATCAGCCCCAGCATTTT.

The chain combines TRBV3-1 (or the pseudogene TRBV3-2) with TRBJ1-4; 8 bases map to TRBD1. CDR3 length equals 14 residues. Per germline, CDR1 LGHDT and CDR2 YNNKEL (reference sequence). V shed 9 bases and J 7 bases; nucleotides not matched to a gene: 10. The CDR3 loop reads CASSSGGSGEKLFF. In DNA form, the CDR3 reads TGTGCCAGTAGCTCAGGGGGCTCGGGTGAAAAACTGTTTTTT.

V and J are TRBV5-4 and TRBJ1-3; 8 positions match TRBD1. Germline CDR1 and CDR2: SGHNT and YYREEE (reference sequence). The CDR3 sequence is 15 residues long. J was trimmed by 2 bases and V by 2 bases; bases with no gene match: 3. The CDR3 nucleotides read TGTGCCAGCAGCTTCCAACAGGGGGCTGGAAACACCATATATTTT. It encodes CASSFQQGAGNTIYF.

This chain joins TRBV11-2 and TRBJ1-3, with unresolved D. From germline, CDR1 is SGHAT and CDR2 FQNNGV. This CDR3 is built from 19 residues. V was trimmed by 0 bases and J by 1 base, leaving 19 bases between them. As DNA, the CDR3 is TGTGCCAGCAGCTTAGACGGTCGCGGTCGCGGCCGATCTGGAAACACCATATATTTT. Amino acids: CASSLDGRGRGRSGNTIYF.

This chain links TRBV28 with TRBJ1-6, with D possibly being TRBD1 (5 bases). The CDR3 consists of 17 residues. The V gene's germline CDR1 is MDHEN and CDR2 SYDVKM. V lost 3 bases to trimming and J lost 10 bases, with 22 bases between them. The CDR3 DNA is TGTGCCAGCAGTTTCCGGGGGATGGTAGGCGAGTCGTCACCCCTCCACTTT. Translating gives CASSFRGMVGESSPLHF.

J is TRBJ2-5 and V is TRBV9; 9 positions match TRBD2. With 4 bases clipped from V and 3 bases from J, the junction kept 4 bases outside the gene matches. This CDR3 region has 14 residues. Germline V CDR1 and CDR2: SGDLS, YYNGEE. This chain's CDR3 is CASSPTSGKETQYF. The CDR3 nucleotides read TGTGCCAGCAGCCCGACTAGCGGAAAAGAGACCCAGTACTTC.

This clone was recorded only once. This chain joins TRBV23-1 and TRBJ1-6; D uncertain. TRBV23-1 qualifies as an ORF whose function is uncertain. Trimming shortened V by 0 bases and J by 0 bases, and 9 bases separated the two germline ends. The CDR3 contains 17 residues. The CDR3 DNA follows: TGCGCCAGCAGTCAATCTGACAAGAGCTCCTATAATTCACCCCTCCACTTT. As protein: CASSQSDKSSYNSPLHF.

This clone has only a few counts. The J gene is TRBJ1-6, the V gene TRBV3-1 (or the pseudogene TRBV3-2), with a weak D call TRBD1 (5 bases). CDR3 length: 17 residues. V was clipped by 4 bases and J by 3 bases, with 16 bases between them. Looked up from germline, CDR1 is LGHDT and CDR2 is YNNKEL (reference sequence). As DNA, the CDR3 is TGTGCCAGCAGCCCACATGTCCGGCAGGGCTATAATTCACCCCTCCACTTT. This translates into CASSPHVRQGYNSPLHF.

This chain connects TRBV10-1 to TRBJ2-1; 9 bases line up with TRBD2. After removal of 4 bases from V and 7 bases from J, the junction contained 8 bases not matched to a gene. The CDR3 is made up of 15 amino acids. Germline CDR1 is WNHNN and CDR2 is SYGVQD (reference sequence). CDR3 loop: CASSAAGGPWNEQFF. The CDR3 DNA follows: TGCGCCAGCAGTGCTGCGGGGGGGCCGTGGAATGAGCAGTTCTTC.

The rearrangement links TRBV19 to TRBJ1-4; 8 nucleotides line up with TRBD1. V gave up 7 bases and J gave up 4 bases; unmatched junction bases: 5. This CDR3 is built from 14 residues. CDR1 and CDR2 (germline): LNHDA, SQIVND (reference sequence). CDR3 in amino acids: CASTPDRGNEKLFF. In nucleotides, the CDR3 is TGTGCCAGTACCCCCGACAGGGGTAATGAAAAACTGTTTTTT. Supplemented by reference TRBV19 and TRBJ1-4, the full variable domain reads DGGITQSPKYLFRKEGQNVTLSCEQNLNHDAMYWYRQDPGQGLRLIYYSQIVNDFQKGDIAEGYSVSREKKESFPLTVTSAQKNPTAFYLCASTPDRGNEKLFFGSGTQLSVL.

This clone has a handful of counts. The chain joins TRBV7-9 to TRBJ2-7, with TRBD1 matching 8 bases. Unmatched junction bases numbered 3, after V lost 2 bases and J lost 3 bases. Per germline, CDR1 SEHNR and CDR2 FQNEAQ (reference sequence). This CDR3 spans 14 amino acids. The CDR3 DNA follows: TGTGCCAGCAGCTTATTTACAGGGGGCTACGAGCAGTACTTC. Encoded protein: CASSLFTGGYEQYF.

V and J are TRBV7-9 and TRBJ2-7; a possible D gene is TRBD1 (6 bases). Germline CDR1 is SEHNR and CDR2 is FQNEAQ (reference sequence). The CDR3 runs to 15 residues. With 0 bases removed from V and 5 bases from J, the gap between germline ends came to 14 bases. Here the CDR3 reads CASSLAQFTGNEQYF. The CDR3 coding sequence is TGTGCCAGCAGCTTAGCGCAATTTACAGGGAACGAGCAGTACTTC.

The gene calls are TRBV5-4 and TRBJ2-2, with no clear D. The CDR3 loop spans 13 amino acids. V shed 4 bases and J shed 4 bases, with 8 bases lying between them. Germline V lookup: CDR1 SGHNT, CDR2 YYREEE (reference sequence). CDR3 DNA sequence: TGTGCCAGCAGCGCATACGGCACCGGGGAGCTGTTTTTT. This codes for CASSAYGTGELFF.

The genes are TRBV11-3 and TRBJ2-5; D might be TRBD2 (6 bases). In germline, CDR1 is SGHNT, CDR2 YENEEA. Deletions cut 5 bases from V and 4 bases from J, with 17 bases between. The CDR3 covers 15 residues. The chain's CDR3 is CASSGGRRGGETQYF. CDR3 nucleotides: TGTGCCAGCAGCGGAGGGAGGAGGGGCGGAGAGACCCAGTACTTC.

The V and J genes are TRBV19 and TRBJ1-1, with 7 bases aligning to TRBD1. V shed 6 bases, J shed 11 bases, and the junction held 15 bases outside the gene matches. Germline V lookup: CDR1 LNHDA, CDR2 SQIVND (reference sequence). This CDR3 comprises 14 residues. The CDR3, as DNA: TGTGCCAGTAGGCCCTCTTGGGACAGATCATGGGCTTTCTTT. Encoded protein: CASRPSWDRSWAFF.

This clone was picked up one time. V gene TRBV6-5 combines with J gene TRBJ1-2; D uncertain. Looked up from germline, CDR1 is MNHEY and CDR2 is SVGAGI. CDR3 size: 14 residues. With 6 bases removed from V and 5 bases from J, the gap between germline ends came to 16 bases. CDR3 bases: TGTGCCAGCAGCCTGGCGACCTTCGGGTATGGCTACACCTTC. The encoded protein is CASSLATFGYGYTF.

A single count supports this clone. The CDR3: CASSEALQGGNQPQHF. The CDR3, as DNA: TGTGCCAGCAGTGAAGCGTTACAGGGTGGAAATCAGCCCCAGCATTTT. The V and J genes are TRBV2 and TRBJ1-5; maybe TRBD1 (6 bases). Germline CDR1 is SNHLY and CDR2 is FYNNEI. V shed 0 bases and J shed 4 bases, with 13 bases lying between them. The CDR3 has 16 amino acids.